This TCR beta chain was obtained from a study of cytomegalovirus exposure and HLA in healthy donors (dated by TCRdb to 2016 to 2017). About the investigation overall: According to a later analysis, one platform produced both the roughly 120 validation repertoires and the roughly 640 repertoires of the first cohort. The study aimed to test whether signatures of past pathogen exposure could be identified by cataloging public T cell receptors. The study combined high-throughput TCR immunosequencing, statistical association of individual TCRs with disease status, and machine learning to predict cytomegalovirus infection status. In addition to the first cohort of roughly 670 subjects, a separate validation cohort of 120 different subjects was used. Here is what the overall study found, with its caveats: Subsequent analysis determined that TCRs grouped into clusters in the first cohort also showed a tendency toward co-occurrence across the roughly 130 validation repertoires, and 85% to 95% of cluster scores exceeded 0. It was suggested by the authors that the approach could potentially be generalized to other disease states and immunological phenotypes. In vitro tests confirmed that a few of the cytomegalovirus-associated TCR beta chains recognize cytomegalovirus antigens. A later analysis had no HLA typing for the validation cohort, so co-occurrence there was scored across all 130 or so repertoires. The classifier was reported to diagnose cytomegalovirus status with high specificity and sensitivity in both the original and validation cohorts. Most TCR sequences were observed very rarely across donors, whereas some public TCRs were present in many individuals. A total of about 180 TCR beta chains were listed by the study as associated with cytomegalovirus.

For CDR1 and CDR2, the germline V gene (reference sequence) lists SGHNT and YYREEE. The CDR3, from cysteine to phenylalanine, totals 14 residues. The sequence is cut down to CDR3 DNA, 42 bases in frame from base 1. Between the V and J ends, shortened by 4 bases and 2 bases respectively, the junction contains 13 bases. Separate from the roughly 630-subject first cohort, the validation cohort of about 110 subjects was the group to which the donors belonged. On this clone itself: Its antigen target is currently unknown. Base-call qualities are not available, and no considerably larger clone is one nucleotide away.

The library came from the immunoSEQ multiplex PCR assay. Processing in the source paper ran as follows. A statistical classification framework was built to diagnose cytomegalovirus status from the catalog of TCR beta chain sequences. Not all clones reach the TCRdb copy of this immuneACCESS table, which keeps in-frame sequences only. Checked studies attribute under half of the gap to unresolved V genes and leave the rest unexplained. The V and J calls and the clone size are those of that table, but D and trimming were determined from the DNA. The sample contains about 220,000 clones, around 90% of them found a single time. Together, the top ten hold 1.1% of the sample.

The chain uses TRBV5-4 and TRBJ2-7; a weak D assignment points to TRBD1 (6 bases agree). The TCR originated in a woman aged 18-29 years in good health and CMV-seronegative. The material sequenced was PBMCs. Read as DNA, the sequence is TGTGCCAGCAGCGCCCGGACAGCGCCCTACGAGCAGTACTTC. The resulting protein is CASSARTAPYEQYF. Reference TRBV5-4 and TRBJ2-7 genes cover what lies past the CDR3, so the full variable domain is ETGVTQSPTHLIKTRGQQVTLRCSSQSGHNTVSWYQQALGQGPQFIFQYYREEENGRGNFPPRFSGLQFPNYSSELNVNALELDDSALYLCASSARTAPYEQYFGPGTRLTVT.